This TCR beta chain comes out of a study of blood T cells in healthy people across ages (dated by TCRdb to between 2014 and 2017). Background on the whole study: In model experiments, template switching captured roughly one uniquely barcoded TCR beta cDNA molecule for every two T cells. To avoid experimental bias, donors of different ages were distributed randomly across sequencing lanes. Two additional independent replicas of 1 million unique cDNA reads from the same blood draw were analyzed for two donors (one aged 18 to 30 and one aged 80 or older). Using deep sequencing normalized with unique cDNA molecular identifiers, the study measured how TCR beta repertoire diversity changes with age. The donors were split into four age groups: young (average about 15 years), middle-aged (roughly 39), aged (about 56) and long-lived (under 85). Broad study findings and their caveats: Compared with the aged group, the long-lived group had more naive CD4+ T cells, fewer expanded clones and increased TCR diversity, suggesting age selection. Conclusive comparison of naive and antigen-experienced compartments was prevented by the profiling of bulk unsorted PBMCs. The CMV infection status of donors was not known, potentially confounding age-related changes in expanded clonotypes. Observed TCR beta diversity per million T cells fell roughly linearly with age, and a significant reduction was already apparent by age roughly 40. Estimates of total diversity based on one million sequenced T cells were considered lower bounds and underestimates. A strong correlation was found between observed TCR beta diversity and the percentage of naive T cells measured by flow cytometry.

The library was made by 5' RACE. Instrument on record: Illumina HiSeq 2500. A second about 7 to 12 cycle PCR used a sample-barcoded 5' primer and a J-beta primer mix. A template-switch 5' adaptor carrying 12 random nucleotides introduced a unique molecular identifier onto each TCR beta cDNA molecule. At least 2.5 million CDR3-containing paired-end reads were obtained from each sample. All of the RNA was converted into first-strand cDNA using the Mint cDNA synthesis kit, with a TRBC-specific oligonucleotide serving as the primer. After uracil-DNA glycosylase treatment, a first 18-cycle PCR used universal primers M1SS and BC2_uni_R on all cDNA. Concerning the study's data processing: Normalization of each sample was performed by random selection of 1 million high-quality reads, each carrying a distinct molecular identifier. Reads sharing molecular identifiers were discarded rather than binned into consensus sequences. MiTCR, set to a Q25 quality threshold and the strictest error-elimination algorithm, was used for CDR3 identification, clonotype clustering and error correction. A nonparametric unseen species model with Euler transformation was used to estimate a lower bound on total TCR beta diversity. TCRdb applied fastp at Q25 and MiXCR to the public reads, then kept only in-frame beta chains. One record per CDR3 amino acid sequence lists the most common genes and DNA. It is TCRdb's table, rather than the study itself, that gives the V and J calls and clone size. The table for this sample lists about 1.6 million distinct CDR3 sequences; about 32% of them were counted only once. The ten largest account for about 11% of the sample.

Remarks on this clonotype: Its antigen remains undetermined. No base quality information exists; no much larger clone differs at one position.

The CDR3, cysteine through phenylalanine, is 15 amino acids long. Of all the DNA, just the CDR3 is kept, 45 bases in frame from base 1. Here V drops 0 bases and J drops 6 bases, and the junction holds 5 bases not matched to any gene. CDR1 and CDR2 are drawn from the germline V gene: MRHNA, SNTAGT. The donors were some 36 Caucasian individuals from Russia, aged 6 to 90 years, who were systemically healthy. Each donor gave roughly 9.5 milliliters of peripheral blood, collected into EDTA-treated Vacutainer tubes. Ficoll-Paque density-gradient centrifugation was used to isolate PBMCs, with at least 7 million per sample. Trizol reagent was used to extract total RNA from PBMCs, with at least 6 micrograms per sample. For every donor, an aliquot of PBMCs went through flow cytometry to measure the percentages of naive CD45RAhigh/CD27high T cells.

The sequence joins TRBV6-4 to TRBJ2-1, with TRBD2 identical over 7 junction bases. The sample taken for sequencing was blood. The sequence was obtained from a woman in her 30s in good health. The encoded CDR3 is CASSDSSGVPNEQFF. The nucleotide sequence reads TGTGCCAGCAGTGACTCGAGCGGGGTCCCCAATGAGCAGTTCTTC.